One sample yielded the 9 T cell receptor beta chains listed below, sequenced in a study of CXCR3-negative and CXCR3-positive naive CD8 T cells. The libraries of TRB cDNA were prepared using 5' RACE with UMI labels. From the 5' RACE reads, TCRdb lists one entry per CDR3 protein and no DNA. The sample has 130,000 or so distinct CDR3 sequences, and its top ten clones hold around 0.5%. The sequencing input was naive CXCR3- CD8+ T cells from blood. The subset was: CD45RO-CCR7+CD27+CD95- naive CD8+ T cells lacking CXCR3 (TNR3-). These receptors were collected from a human donor in good health. Some clones in this sample may be carry-over from other donors' samples.

This chain's CDR3 is CASIALLTGMAYAEAFF. The rearrangement links TRBV7-2 to TRBJ1-1; there is no DNA to check the TCRdb D call of TRBD1. The germline V gene encodes CDR1 SGHTA and CDR2 FQGNSA. The CDR3 length is 17 residues.

The chain is built from TRBV20-1 and TRBJ2-1; the TCRdb call, TRBD2, lacks DNA for checking. The CDR3 runs 14 residues. CDR1 and CDR2 (germline): DFQATT, SNEGSKA (reference sequence). CDR3 residues: CSARDPGLIDEQFF.

The rearrangement joins TRBV21-1 to TRBJ1-1; TCRdb lists TRBD1, though no DNA is available to test this call. TRBV21-1 is tagged as a pseudogene. This CDR3 comprises 18 residues. The CDR3 protein is CASSIPGLAPDRDTEAFF.

The chain couples TRBV28 to TRBJ1-6; TCRdb selects TRBD1, and the lack of DNA leaves this call unchecked. The CDR3 is made up of 15 amino acids. CDR1 is MDHEN, CDR2 SYDVKM, per germline. The chain's CDR3 is CASSYRPDGNSPLHF.

The V call is TRBV12-3 or TRBV12-4, the J call TRBJ1-3. CDR3 length equals 13 residues. The CDR3 is CASSPGTGGTIYF.

V usage is TRBV13 and J usage is TRBJ1-5. Germline values: CDR1 PRHDT, CDR2 FYEKMQ (reference sequence). The CDR3 contains 13 residues. The chain's CDR3 is CASSKTRNQPQHF.

The chain joins TRBV29-1 to TRBJ2-5; TCRdb's D gene call, TRBD2, goes unchecked for lack of DNA. The CDR3 totals 18 residues. The V gene's germline CDR1 is SQVTM and CDR2 ANQGSEA. The chain's CDR3 is CSVEDGLAGGLAQETQYF.

The chain couples TRBV29-1 to TRBJ2-7. CDR1 and CDR2 from the germline V gene are SQVTM and ANQGSEA. CDR3 size: 15 residues. This CDR3 is CSVEDRSGSSYEQYF.

This chain links TRBV6-5 with TRBJ2-7; the D gene TCRdb calls, TRBD2, cannot be checked with no DNA. Germline CDR1 reads MNHEY; CDR2 reads SVGAGI. The CDR3 is 16 amino acids. CDR3: CASSYDTGGPGNEQYF.